Below are 28 T cell receptor beta chains sequenced from a single sample in a study of OX40 agonist ivuxolimab in advanced cancers. Repertoires were generated with immunoSEQ multiplex PCR, while TCRdb's copy carries only in-frame clones and drops some. The repertoire consists of tens of thousands of clones, with 79% occurring once and the leading ten covering under 13%. The material was CD4+ or CD8+ T cells sorted from blood, obtained in a trial of the OX40 agonist ivuxolimab. Every receptor here comes from an adult with an advanced solid tumor such as melanoma, head and neck, liver or kidney cancer.

This chain connects TRBV18 to TRBJ2-7, with D unclear. CDR3 size: 12 residues. Germline V CDR1 and CDR2: KGHSH, LQKENI. Trimming took off 3 bases at V and 2 bases at J, with 5 bases between the two ends. The CDR3 spells CASSPIPYEQYF. Written as DNA, the CDR3 is TGTGCCAGCTCACCGATCCCCTACGAGCAGTACTTC.

The V and J genes are TRBV9 and TRBJ1-4, with TRBD1 as a possible D gene (6 bases). The germline V and J ends were trimmed by 3 bases and 8 bases, with 20 bases remaining between them. This CDR3 is built from 16 residues. Looked up from germline, CDR1 is SGDLS and CDR2 is YYNGEE. CDR3 residues: CASSARKQGLREKLFF. The CDR3 DNA is TGTGCCAGCAGCGCGAGAAAGCAGGGGTTACGCGAAAAACTGTTTTTT.

The chain has TRBV7-6 and TRBJ2-7, with D tentatively TRBD2 (6 bases). Per the germline V gene, CDR1 is SGHVS and CDR2 is FNYEAQ. The CDR3 is 14 residues long. V lost 1 base and J lost 7, with 14 bases in between. CDR3 residues: CASSLGGGGVEQYF. CDR3 coding DNA: TGTGCCAGCAGCTTAGGTGGGGGAGGTGTTGAGCAGTACTTC.

The chain has TRBV11-3 and TRBJ2-7; TRBD1 matches at 8 bases. V lost 4 bases to trimming and J lost 2 bases; unmatched junction nucleotides: 7. The CDR3 extends over 15 amino acids. Germline assignment: CDR1 SGHNT and CDR2 YENEEA. As DNA, the CDR3 is TGTGCCAGCAGCTCCGCCGGGACAGGTACCTACGAGCAGTACTTC. It codes for CASSSAGTGTYEQYF.

V usage is TRBV4-1 and J usage is TRBJ2-2; D is unclear. The CDR3 spans 15 residues. V was clipped by 0 bases and J by 6 bases, with 11 bases between them. CDR1 MGHRA and CDR2 YSYEKL come from the germline V gene. Here the CDR3 DNA reads TGCGCCAGCAGCCAAGACCAACAAGGACCCGGGGAGCTGTTTTTT. As protein: CASSQDQQGPGELFF.

This clone was detected a few times. The chain has TRBV10-1 and TRBJ1-5; TRBD1 is a possible D gene (6 bases). Germline CDR1 reads WNHNN; CDR2 reads SYGVQD (reference sequence). Trimming pared 9 bases from V and 11 bases from J, leaving 23 bases between. CDR3 length: 14 amino acids. CDR3 sequence reads: CARDRGGAAGAQHF. CDR3 coding DNA: TGCGCCAGAGACAGAGGGGGGGCGGCGGGGGCCCAGCATTTT.

The chain uses TRBV18 and TRBJ1-2; TRBD1 is a possible D gene (6 bases). From germline, CDR1 is KGHSH and CDR2 LQKENI. This CDR3 comprises 17 residues. Trimming cost V 3 bases and J 2 bases, with 19 bases left between them. For the CDR3, the DNA is TGTGCCAGCTCACCTCCGGGACACATAACTTTAAACTATGGCTACACCTTC. Translation gives CASSPPGHITLNYGYTF.

In DNA form, the CDR3 reads TGCAGCGTAGGCCGACAGGGGGGAAATGAGCAGTTCTTC. Protein: CSVGRQGGNEQFF. The chain recombines TRBV29-1 with TRBJ2-1, with TRBD1 matching over 9 bases. CDR1 is SQVTM, CDR2 ANQGSEA, per germline. The CDR3 is 13 amino acids. After removal of 6 bases from V and 7 bases from J, the junction contained 7 bases not matched to a gene.

This clone turned up a few times. This chain joins TRBV5-1 and TRBJ2-1; unclear D gene. The germline gives CDR1 SGHRS, CDR2 YFSETQ. V lost 0 bases and J lost 0, with 7 bases in between. The CDR3 sequence is 15 residues long. The CDR3 nucleotides are TGCGCCAGCAGCTTGGCGACCAGCTCCTACAATGAGCAGTTCTTC. Its translation: CASSLATSSYNEQFF.

This clone was detected once. The gene calls are TRBV7-9 and TRBJ1-6, with a possible D match to TRBD1 (5 bases). V shed 1 base and J shed 10 bases, with 8 bases lying between them. Germline CDR1 and CDR2: SEHNR and FQNEAQ (reference sequence). This CDR3 comprises 13 residues. CDR3 in amino acids: CASSLEGESPLHF. DNA of the CDR3: TGTGCCAGCAGCTTAGAAGGGGAGTCACCCCTCCACTTT.

This clone was observed at least ten times. The chain couples TRBV9 to TRBJ1-5; 7 positions agree with TRBD1. Germline CDR1 SGDLS, CDR2 YYNGEE. The V gene end was trimmed by 3 bases and the J gene end by 2 bases; junction bases not matched to a gene: 2. The CDR3 contains 14 residues. The CDR3: CASSGQGGNQPQHF. The CDR3 coding sequence is TGTGCCAGCAGCGGACAGGGAGGCAATCAGCCCCAGCATTTT. Full variable domain (remainder filled in from reference TRBV9 and TRBJ1-5): DSGVTQTPKHLITATGQRVTLRCSPRSGDLSVYWYQQSLDQGLQFLIQYYNGEERAKGNILERFSAQQFPDLHSELNLSSLELGDSALYFCASSGQGGNQPQHFGDGTRLSIL.

The CDR3 spells CASSRAGGGYEQYF. The CDR3 DNA follows: TGTGCCAGTAGTCGAGCGGGAGGTGGTTACGAGCAGTACTTC. The chain employs TRBV19 and TRBJ2-7, with TRBD2 identical over 9 bases. CDR1 and CDR2 from the germline V gene are LNHDA and SQIVND (reference sequence). The CDR3 sequence is 14 residues long. V was clipped by 5 bases and J by 4 bases; unmatched bases: 6. Variable domain in full (rest from reference TRBV19 and TRBJ2-7): DGGITQSPKYLFRKEGQNVTLSCEQNLNHDAMYWYRQDPGQGLRLIYYSQIVNDFQKGDIAEGYSVSREKKESFPLTVTSAQKNPTAFYLCASSRAGGGYEQYFGPGTRLTVT.

The chain combines TRBV7-9 with TRBJ2-7; the D is unclear. The CDR3 has 13 residues. Deletions cut 5 bases from V and 0 bases from J, with 8 bases between. Germline CDR1 SEHNR, CDR2 FQNEAQ (reference sequence). The CDR3 reads CASSPDTSYEQYF. CDR3 DNA sequence: TGTGCCAGCAGCCCCGACACCTCCTACGAGCAGTACTTC. Looking up the rest from reference TRBV7-9 and TRBJ2-7 gives the full variable domain: DTGVSQNPRHKITKRGQNVTFRCDPISEHNRLYWYRQTLGQGPEFLTYFQNEAQLEKSRLLSDRFSAERPKGSFSTLEIQRTEQGDSAMYLCASSPDTSYEQYFGPGTRLTVT.

Comment on this clone: An end of the junction differs from the germline gene, which may be a read error. The V call is TRBV7-2, the J call TRBJ2-5; TRBD2 aligns across 9 bases. The CDR3 spans 14 residues. The V gene's germline CDR1 is SGHTA and CDR2 FQGNSA. The CDR3 region has the DNA TGCGCCAGCAGCCAATTAGCGGGGGAAGAGACCCAGTACTTC. This sequence encodes CASSQLAGEETQYF.

The CDR3 sequence: CAWSDGNEQFF. CDR3 in DNA: TGTGCCTGGAGTGATGGGAATGAGCAGTTCTTC. The chain combines TRBV30 with TRBJ2-1; D not certain. Germline V CDR1 and CDR2: GTSNPN, SVGIG (reference sequence). The CDR3 has 11 residues. Deletions cut 1 base from V and 7 bases from J, with 5 bases between.

V gene TRBV27 combines with J gene TRBJ2-5; tentative D call: TRBD2 (6 bases). The J call is uncertain, as TRBJ2-7 better fits the DNA end. Germline V CDR1 and CDR2: MNHEY, SMNVEV (reference sequence). The CDR3 contains 15 residues. CDR3 sequence reads: CASSDTSRITYEQYF. As DNA, the CDR3 is TGTGCCAGCAGTGACACTAGCAGAATCACCTACGAGCAGTACTTC.

V gene TRBV7-9 combines with J gene TRBJ2-6; TRBD1 is a possible D gene (5 bases). The V gene's germline CDR1 is SEHNR and CDR2 FQNEAQ (reference sequence). V was clipped by 5 bases and J by 0 bases, with 11 bases between them. The CDR3 is made up of 16 amino acids. The CDR3 loop reads CASSPGQSSGANVLTF. The CDR3 nucleotides are TGTGCCAGCAGCCCCGGACAATCCTCTGGGGCCAACGTCCTGACTTTC.

This clone was counted only a few times. The CDR3 loop reads CASSPRDRENTGELFF. CDR3 nucleotides: TGTGCCAGCAGCCCCCGGGACAGGGAGAACACCGGGGAGCTGTTTTTT. This chain joins TRBV7-9 and TRBJ2-2; 9 bases line up with TRBD1. Per the germline V gene, CDR1 is SEHNR and CDR2 is FQNEAQ (reference sequence). Trimming at V came to 5 bases and at J to 1 base, leaving 5 bases not matched to a gene. This CDR3 region has 16 residues. Based on the CDR3 plus reference TRBV7-9 and TRBJ2-2, the full variable domain is DTGVSQNPRHKITKRGQNVTFRCDPISEHNRLYWYRQTLGQGPEFLTYFQNEAQLEKSRLLSDRFSAERPKGSFSTLEIQRTEQGDSAMYLCASSPRDRENTGELFFGEGSRLTVL.

This sequence joins TRBV18 and TRBJ2-1; D is ambiguous. CDR1 is KGHSH and CDR2 is LQKENI in the germline V gene. V shed 3 bases and J shed 5 bases, with 2 bases lying between them. This CDR3 has 11 amino acids. As DNA, the CDR3 is TGTGCCAGCTCACCCAACAATGAGCAGTTCTTC. This encodes CASSPNNEQFF.

The chain joins TRBV7-6 to TRBJ2-5, with D perhaps TRBD2 (6 bases). Germline CDR1 and CDR2: SGHVS and FNYEAQ. Trimming took 5 bases from V and 1 from J, leaving 8 bases between them. The CDR3 extends over 13 amino acids. CDR3 DNA: TGTGCCAGCAGCCGGGACTTCCAAGAGACCCAGTACTTC. Translated: CASSRDFQETQYF.

This sequence joins TRBV4-1 and TRBJ1-5, with D perhaps matching TRBD1 (5 bases). The CDR3 consists of 16 residues. V shed 2 bases and J shed 3 bases, with 14 bases lying between them. The germline V gene encodes CDR1 MGHRA and CDR2 YSYEKL. CDR3 DNA: TGCGCCAGCAGCCAATTTTTCCGGGACGCCAATCAGCCCCAGCATTTT. Protein: CASSQFFRDANQPQHF.

This chain connects TRBV7-2 to TRBJ2-6; D might be TRBD2 (5 bases). The CDR3 is 15 amino acids. The germline CDR1 and CDR2 sequences are SGHTA and FQGNSA. Trimming removed 1 base at V and 3 bases at J, with 7 bases between. This CDR3 reads CASSLGGFGANVLTF. In nucleotides, the CDR3 is TGTGCCAGCAGCTTAGGAGGGTTTGGGGCCAACGTCCTGACTTTC.

The chain combines TRBV4-3 with TRBJ2-7; D not resolved. V shed 0 bases and J shed 3 bases, with 15 bases lying between them. This CDR3 comprises 16 residues. The germline CDR1 and CDR2 sequences are LGHNA and YSLEER. The CDR3 DNA reads TGCGCCAGCAGCCAAGACCCTGGGGAATTTATCTACGAGCAGTACTTC. Translated, it gives CASSQDPGEFIYEQYF.

This clone was found a few times. The chain recombines TRBV6-5 with TRBJ2-7; a possible D gene is TRBD2 (5 bases). Germline V gene sequence: CDR1 MNHEY, CDR2 SVGAGI. With 4 bases removed from V and 1 base from J, the gap between germline ends came to 17 bases. The CDR3 runs 16 residues. DNA for the CDR3: TGTGCCAGCAGTTTACAAGGGAGTGATAGTTCCTACGAGCAGTACTTC. Its translation: CASSLQGSDSSYEQYF.

V gene TRBV7-9 combines with J gene TRBJ1-1; no clear D gene. The CDR3 has 15 amino acids. Trimming removed 2 bases at V and 2 bases at J, with 12 bases between. Germline V gene data show CDR1 as SEHNR and CDR2 as FQNEAQ (reference sequence). In DNA form, the CDR3 reads TGTGCCAGCAGCTTATCCCGGCGGGGAAACACTGAAGCTTTCTTT. Translated: CASSLSRRGNTEAFF.

J is TRBJ2-7 and V is TRBV7-3, with 7 nucleotides matching TRBD1. Germline V gives CDR1 SGHTA, CDR2 FQGTGA. V was pared by 7 bases and J by 6 bases, with 9 bases of the junction left unmatched. The CDR3 is made up of 13 amino acids. In DNA form, the CDR3 reads TGTGCCAGCACATTTTTACAGGGGAGCGAGCAGTACTTC. The encoded protein is CASTFLQGSEQYF.

The chain's CDR3 is CASSSLAGEETQYF. In DNA, the CDR3 is TGTGCCAGCTCATCCCTAGCGGGGGAAGAGACCCAGTACTTC. V gene TRBV18 combines with J gene TRBJ2-5; 10 bases are shared with TRBD2. After removal of 5 bases from V and 3 bases from J, the junction contained 3 bases not matched to a gene. This CDR3 has 14 amino acids. From germline, CDR1 is KGHSH and CDR2 LQKENI.

The rearrangement links TRBV9 to TRBJ2-6, with D unclear. CDR3 length: 14 amino acids. Germline V gene sequence: CDR1 SGDLS, CDR2 YYNGEE. V lost 3 bases, J lost 0 bases, and 4 bases lay in between. The CDR3 DNA is TGTGCCAGCAGCGGGAGCTCTGGGGCCAACGTCCTGACTTTC. Its protein product is CASSGSSGANVLTF. Drawing the rest from reference TRBV9 and TRBJ2-6, the complete variable domain is DSGVTQTPKHLITATGQRVTLRCSPRSGDLSVYWYQQSLDQGLQFLIQYYNGEERAKGNILERFSAQQFPDLHSELNLSSLELGDSALYFCASSGSSGANVLTFGAGSRLTVL.